Presented here are 10 T cell receptor beta chains from one specimen sequenced in a study of patients and donors after allogeneic stem cell transplantation. MiXCR, run by TCRdb on the RT-PCR reads, gives a single entry per CDR3 protein. The sample carries approximately 160,000 distinct CDR3 sequences, 25% to 35% recorded once. Source material: blood, either unsorted or a sorted T cell fraction (not recorded which). These receptor sequences come from a human donor who was either an allogeneic HSCT recipient or a stem cell or donor lymphocyte infusion donor (not recorded which). It is not recorded whose cells these are; they may come from a transplant donor.

This chain joins TRBV20-1 and TRBJ2-3; 8 bases map to TRBD2. J lost 2 bases, V lost 3 bases, and 10 bases had no gene match. Germline CDR1 DFQATT, CDR2 SNEGSKA (reference sequence). The CDR3 is made up of 16 amino acids. CDR3 sequence reads: CSASSREGIFTDTQYF. CDR3 DNA: TGCAGTGCTAGTAGTCGGGAGGGCATTTTCACAGATACGCAGTATTTT.

This chain joins TRBV27 and TRBJ2-3, with a possible D match to TRBD1 (6 bases). Trimming cost V 2 bases and J 1 base, with 13 bases left between them. The length of the CDR3 is 16 residues. Per the germline V gene, CDR1 is MNHEY and CDR2 is SMNVEV (reference sequence). The CDR3 region has the DNA TGTGCCAGCAGTTTACCGACAGGAGGCGGCACAGATACGCAGTATTTT. Translating it yields CASSLPTGGGTDTQYF.

J is TRBJ2-1 and V is TRBV25-1; possible D gene TRBD2, 6 bases. V was clipped by 3 bases and J by 6 bases, with 15 bases between them. This CDR3 is 15 amino acids long. Germline CDR1 and CDR2: MGHDK and SYGVNS. The CDR3: CASSDLPRLGNEQFF. CDR3 in DNA: TGTGCCAGCAGTGACCTCCCCCGACTAGGCAATGAGCAGTTCTTC.

This chain joins TRBV4-1 and TRBJ1-6; D is undetermined. This CDR3 is built from 12 residues. Looked up from germline, CDR1 is MGHRA and CDR2 is YSYEKL. Deletions cut 1 base from V and 7 bases from J, with 2 bases between. CDR3 region: CASSQVNSPLHF. The CDR3, as DNA: TGCGCCAGCAGCCAAGTGAATTCACCCCTCCACTTT.

V usage is TRBV29-1 and J usage is TRBJ2-4; the D call may be TRBD1 or TRBD2 (5 bases each). This CDR3 is built from 15 residues. Trimming pared 4 bases from V and 2 bases from J, leaving 15 bases between. The V gene's germline CDR1 is SQVTM and CDR2 ANQGSEA. Written as DNA, the CDR3 is TGCAGCGTTGCGGGGCAGGTGGAGACCAAAAACATTCAGTACTTC. Translated: CSVAGQVETKNIQYF.

This clonotype occurred a few times. The V and J genes are TRBV5-5 and TRBJ2-5; D may be TRBD1 (7 bases). The V end was cut by 2 bases, the J end by 5 bases, with 16 bases between. Germline lookup yields CDR1 SGHKS and CDR2 YYEKEE (reference sequence). CDR3 length: 15 amino acids. The CDR3 DNA follows: TGTGCCAGCAGCTTCAGGACAGGAGGGTTGGAGACCCAGTACTTC. Its translation: CASSFRTGGLETQYF.

V and J are TRBV25-1 and TRBJ2-5, with 10 bases identical to TRBD1. Per the germline V gene, CDR1 is MGHDK and CDR2 is SYGVNS. J was trimmed by 4 bases and V by 1 base; bases with no gene match: 6. The CDR3 contains 16 residues. CDR3 amino acids: CASSELGQGGSETQYF. In nucleotides, the CDR3 is TGTGCCAGCAGTGAATTAGGACAGGGGGGATCAGAGACCCAGTACTTC.

The V gene is TRBV27, the J gene TRBJ2-4; D call uncertain. Germline V gene sequence: CDR1 MNHEY, CDR2 SMNVEV (reference sequence). The CDR3 contains 14 residues. The V end was cut by 3 bases, the J end by 3 bases, with 9 bases between. CDR3 in amino acids: CASSLSWDKNIQYF. DNA of the CDR3: TGTGCCAGCAGTTTGAGTTGGGACAAAAACATTCAGTACTTC.

This clonotype was seen a handful of times. The genes are TRBV20-1 and TRBJ1-2, with a tentative D call TRBD1 (5 bases). The CDR3 extends over 14 amino acids. Trimming took 2 bases from V and 2 from J, leaving 12 bases between them. The V gene's germline CDR1 is DFQATT and CDR2 SNEGSKA (reference sequence). CDR3 sequence: CSARFGSGNYGYTF. CDR3 nucleotide sequence: TGCAGTGCTAGATTTGGGTCAGGGAACTATGGCTACACCTTC.

Remarks on this clonotype: Since a much larger clone is just one base distant, this may be a read error. The CDR3 carries no conserved terminal phenylalanine or tryptophan, so it likely arises from a read error. This rearrangement joins TRBV12-3 or TRBV12-4 to TRBJ1-5; no clear D gene. V was shortened by 0 bases and J by 9 bases, with 9 bases between the two germline ends. This CDR3 region has 13 residues. As DNA, the CDR3 is TGTGCCAGCAGTTTAGCGCAAAGCGGGCCCCAGCATTTG. Residues: CASSLAQSGPQHL.